Listed below are T cell receptor beta chains from one sample, sequenced in a study of cytomegalovirus exposure and HLA in healthy donors. Clones were sequenced by immunoSEQ multiplex PCR, and TCRdb holds only the in-frame ones, with some missing. This sample has about 150,000 clones, with 75% to 80% found just once. The material sequenced was PBMCs. These receptor sequences come from a male donor in good health and CMV-seronegative. The conserved cysteine and the conserved F or W are not part of the CDR3 here. The D gene is left open where the match is weak.

TRBV9,TRBJ1-4,-,ASSVAMGGEKLF
TRBV7-2,TRBJ1-1,-,ASSFGGWNTEAF
TRBV7-2,TRBJ2-3,-,ASSLPLQRTSTDTQY
TRBV7-9,TRBJ1-1,TRBD1,ASLGQANTEAF
TRBV7-8,TRBJ2-7,TRBD2,ASSSSRLAVVYEQY
TRBV10-3,TRBJ2-1,TRBD2,AISSQLAGGPGNEQF
TRBV19,TRBJ2-7,TRBD2,ASSIGTSESYEQY
TRBV5-1,TRBJ1-1,TRBD1,ASSLGTGNTEAF
TRBV14,TRBJ2-1,TRBD1,ASSRDRGSYNEQF
TRBV30,TRBJ2-6,TRBD1,AWSTTGFGANVLT
TRBV28,TRBJ1-2,-,ASSNRRGYT
TRBV27,TRBJ1-6,TRBD1,ASSLSTGGGWSPLH
TRBV18,TRBJ1-1,-,ASSPTSNLARGTEAF
TRBV7-6,TRBJ2-7,-,ASSLLQANYEQY
TRBV12-5,TRBJ1-1,-,ASGRERVANTEAF
TRBV5-8,TRBJ1-5,TRBD1,ASSLEFGTGRQPQH
TRBV2,TRBJ1-2,TRBD1,ASSELAEGQGYRGNYGYT
TRBV11-2,TRBJ2-4,TRBD1,ASSSSGGETKNIQY
TRBV5-6,TRBJ2-5,TRBD2,ASSFGTSGRLQETQY
TRBV21-1,TRBJ2-7,-,ASSPRDTLNYEQY
TRBV11-2,TRBJ1-1,-,ASSLVQEAF
TRBV7-2,TRBJ1-2,TRBD1,ASTIDRAIYGYT
TRBV7-9,TRBJ2-7,-,SSSLGGAPFDEQY
TRBV10-3,TRBJ2-2,-,AIRVGSVNTGELF